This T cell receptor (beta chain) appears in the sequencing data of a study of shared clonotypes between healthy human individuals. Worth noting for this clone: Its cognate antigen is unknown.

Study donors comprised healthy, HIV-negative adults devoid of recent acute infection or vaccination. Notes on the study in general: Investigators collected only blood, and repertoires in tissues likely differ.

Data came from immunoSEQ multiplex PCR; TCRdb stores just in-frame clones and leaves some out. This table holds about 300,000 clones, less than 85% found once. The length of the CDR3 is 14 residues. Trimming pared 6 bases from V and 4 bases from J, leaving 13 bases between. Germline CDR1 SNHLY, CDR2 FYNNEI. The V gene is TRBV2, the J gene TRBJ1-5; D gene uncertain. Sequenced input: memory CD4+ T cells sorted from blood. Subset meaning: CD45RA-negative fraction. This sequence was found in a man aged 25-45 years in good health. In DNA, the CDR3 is TGTGCCAGCAGAAAGGACGGAACGAATCAGCCCCAGCATTTT. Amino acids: CASRKDGTNQPQHF.